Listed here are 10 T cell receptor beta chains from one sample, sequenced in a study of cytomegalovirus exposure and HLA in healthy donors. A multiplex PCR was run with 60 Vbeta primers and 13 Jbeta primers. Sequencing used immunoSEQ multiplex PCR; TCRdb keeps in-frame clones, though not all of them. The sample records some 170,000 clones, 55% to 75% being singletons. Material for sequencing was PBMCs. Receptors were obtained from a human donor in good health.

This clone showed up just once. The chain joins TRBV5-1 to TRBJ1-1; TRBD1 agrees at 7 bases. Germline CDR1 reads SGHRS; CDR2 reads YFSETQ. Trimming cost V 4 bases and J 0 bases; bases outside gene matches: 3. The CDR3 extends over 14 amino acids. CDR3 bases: TGCGCCAGCAGCGGGGGACAGCTGAACACTGAAGCTTTCTTT. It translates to CASSGGQLNTEAFF. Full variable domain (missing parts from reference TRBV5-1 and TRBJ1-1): KAGVTQTPRYLIKTRGQQVTLSCSPISGHRSVSWYQQTPGQGLQFLFEYFSETQRNKGNFPGRFSGRQFSNSRSEMNVSTLELGDSALYLCASSGGQLNTEAFFGQGTRLTVV.

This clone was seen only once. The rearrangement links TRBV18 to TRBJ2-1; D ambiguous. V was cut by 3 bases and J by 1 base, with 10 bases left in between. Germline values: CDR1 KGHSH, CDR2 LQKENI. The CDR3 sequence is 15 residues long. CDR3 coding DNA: TGTGCCAGCTCACCCCTGGTAGAGTCCTACAATGAGCAGTTCTTC. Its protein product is CASSPLVESYNEQFF.

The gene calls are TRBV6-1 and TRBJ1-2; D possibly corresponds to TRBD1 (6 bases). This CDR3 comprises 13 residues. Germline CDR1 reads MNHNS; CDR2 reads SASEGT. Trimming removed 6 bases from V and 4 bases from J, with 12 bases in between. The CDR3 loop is CASRQDSIYGYTF. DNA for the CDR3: TGTGCCAGCAGACAGGACAGCATCTATGGCTACACCTTC.

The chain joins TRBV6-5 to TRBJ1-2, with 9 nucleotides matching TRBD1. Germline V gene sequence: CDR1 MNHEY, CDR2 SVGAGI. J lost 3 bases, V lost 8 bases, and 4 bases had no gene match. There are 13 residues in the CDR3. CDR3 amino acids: CASADRGDYGYTF. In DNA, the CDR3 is TGTGCCAGCGCCGACAGGGGGGACTATGGCTACACCTTC.

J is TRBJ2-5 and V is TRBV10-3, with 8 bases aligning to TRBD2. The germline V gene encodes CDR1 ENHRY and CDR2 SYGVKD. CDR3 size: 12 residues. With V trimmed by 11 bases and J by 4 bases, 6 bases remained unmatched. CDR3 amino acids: CAASTSGETQYF. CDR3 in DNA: TGTGCCGCGAGTACTAGCGGAGAGACCCAGTACTTC.

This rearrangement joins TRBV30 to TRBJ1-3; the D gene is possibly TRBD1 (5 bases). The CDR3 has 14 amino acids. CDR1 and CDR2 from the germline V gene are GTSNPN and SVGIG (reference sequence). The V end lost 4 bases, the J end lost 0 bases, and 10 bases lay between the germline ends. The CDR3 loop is CAWTGTHSGNTIYF. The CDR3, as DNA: TGTGCCTGGACCGGGACTCACTCTGGAAACACCATATATTTT.

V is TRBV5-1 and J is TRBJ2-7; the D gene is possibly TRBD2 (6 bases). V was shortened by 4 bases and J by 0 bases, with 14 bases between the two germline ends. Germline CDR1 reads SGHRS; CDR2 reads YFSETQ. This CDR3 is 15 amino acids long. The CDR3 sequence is CASSPRRGISYEQYF. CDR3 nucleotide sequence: TGCGCCAGCAGCCCCAGGAGGGGAATCTCCTACGAGCAGTACTTC.

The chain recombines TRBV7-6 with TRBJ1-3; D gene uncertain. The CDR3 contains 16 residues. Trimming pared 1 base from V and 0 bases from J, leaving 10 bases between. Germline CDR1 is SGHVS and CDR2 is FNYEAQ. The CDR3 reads CASSLEAGNSGNTIYF. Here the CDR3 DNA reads TGTGCCAGCAGCTTAGAGGCCGGGAACTCTGGAAACACCATATATTTT. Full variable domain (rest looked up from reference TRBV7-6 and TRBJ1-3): GAGVSQSPRYKVTKRGQDVALRCDPISGHVSLYWYRQALGQGPEFLTYFNYEAQQDKSGLPNDRFSAERPEGSISTLTIQRTEQRDSAMYRCASSLEAGNSGNTIYFGEGSWLTVV.

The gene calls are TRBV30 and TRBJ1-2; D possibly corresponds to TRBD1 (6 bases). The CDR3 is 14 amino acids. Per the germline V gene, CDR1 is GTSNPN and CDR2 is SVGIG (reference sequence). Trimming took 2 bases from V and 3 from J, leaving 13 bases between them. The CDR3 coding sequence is TGTGCCTGGAGTAGGGTACCAGGGGACTATGGCTACACCTTC. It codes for CAWSRVPGDYGYTF.

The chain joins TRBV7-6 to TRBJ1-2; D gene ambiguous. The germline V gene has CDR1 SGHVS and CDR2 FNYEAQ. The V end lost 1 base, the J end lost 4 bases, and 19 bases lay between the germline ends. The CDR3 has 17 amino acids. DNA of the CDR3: TGTGCCAGCAGCTTAGTGCCTGTACGGGTTAGCAGCTATGGCTACACCTTC. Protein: CASSLVPVRVSSYGYTF.